The next 14 T cell receptor beta chains were all read from a single sample in a study of identical twins. TCRdb reprocessed the 5' RACE reads with MiXCR, giving one entry per CDR3 protein. The table has about 1.7 million distinct CDR3 sequences, under 35% seen once. The specimen sequenced was cord blood. These receptors were obtained from a newborn girl in good health.

In this sample, this clonotype turned up a few times. This rearrangement joins TRBV14 to TRBJ2-1, with D hard to call. V lost 1 base, J lost 11 bases, and 12 bases lay in between. This CDR3 comprises 13 residues. Germline-derived CDR1 and CDR2 are SGHDN and FVKESK. The CDR3 spells CASSQALPAQQFF. CDR3 nucleotides: TGTGCCAGCAGCCAAGCTCTGCCCGCCCAGCAGTTCTTC.

This clonotype has at least ten counts. The chain recombines TRBV24-1 with TRBJ1-5; 10 nucleotides align to TRBD1. CDR1 and CDR2 (germline): KGHDR, SFDVKD. Unmatched junction bases numbered 0, after V lost 9 bases and J lost 2 bases. The CDR3 extends over 13 amino acids. The CDR3 reads CATGTGGNQPQHF. For the CDR3, the DNA is TGTGCCACCGGGACAGGGGGCAATCAGCCCCAGCATTTT.

The chain employs TRBV5-5 and TRBJ2-1; 9 nucleotides match TRBD2. This CDR3 has 16 amino acids. V trimming: 4 bases; J trimming: 10 bases; junction bases outside the gene matches: 15. Germline-derived CDR1 and CDR2 are SGHKS and YYEKEE (reference sequence). The CDR3 region has the DNA TGTGCCAGCAGCCCAACCGGGACTAGCAGACACTACGAGCAGTTCTTC. It codes for CASSPTGTSRHYEQFF.

The chain links TRBV30 to TRBJ1-4; D is perhaps TRBD1 (5 bases). Trimming took off 5 bases at V and 1 base at J, with 8 bases between the two ends. The CDR3 totals 13 residues. Germline assignment: CDR1 GTSNPN and CDR2 SVGIG (reference sequence). DNA for the CDR3: TGTGCCTGGGGGACTCTAACTAATGAAAAACTGTTTTTT. This codes for CAWGTLTNEKLFF.

This clonotype appeared once. Since a much larger clone is just one base distant, this may be a read error. The genes are TRBV7-2 and TRBJ1-2, with 8 positions matching TRBD1. The CDR3 runs to 15 residues. J was trimmed by 4 bases and V by 5 bases; bases with no gene match: 9. CDR1 is SGHTA and CDR2 is FQGNSA in the germline V gene. For the CDR3, the DNA is TGTGCCAGCAGCGCGGACAGGGCAATCCTCTATGGCTACACCTTC. Amino acid sequence: CASSADRAILYGYTF.

V is TRBV25-1 and J is TRBJ1-2; D unresolved. The CDR3 has 12 residues. Germline V gene sequence: CDR1 MGHDK, CDR2 SYGVNS. Trimming cost V 8 bases and J 6 bases, with 13 bases left between them. This chain's CDR3 is CASLSLGDGYTF. For the CDR3, the DNA is TGTGCCAGCCTATCACTCGGGGATGGCTACACCTTC.

This rearrangement joins TRBV13 to TRBJ1-4; D call uncertain. The germline V and J ends were trimmed by 3 bases and 0 bases, with 14 bases remaining between them. This CDR3 spans 17 amino acids. Germline V lookup: CDR1 PRHDT, CDR2 FYEKMQ (reference sequence). The CDR3 bases are TGTGCCAGCAGCTTTTATCTCGAGACGCCAACTAATGAAAAACTGTTTTTT. It encodes CASSFYLETPTNEKLFF.

The chain has TRBV27 and TRBJ2-3, with TRBD2 matching 9 bases. V was pared by 5 bases and J by 0 bases, with 9 bases of the junction left unmatched. The CDR3 sequence is 17 residues long. Looked up from germline, CDR1 is MNHEY and CDR2 is SMNVEV (reference sequence). CDR3 sequence (DNA): TGTGCCAGCAGTCCCTTGACTAGCGGCCAAAGCACAGATACGCAGTATTTT. Translation gives CASSPLTSGQSTDTQYF.

CDR3 coding DNA: TGTGCCAGCAGCTTGACCTCCCCCTTCTCCTACAATGAGCAGTTCTTC. It translates to CASSLTSPFSYNEQFF. The V gene is TRBV5-6, the J gene TRBJ2-1; no clear D gene. The germline CDR1 and CDR2 sequences are SGHDT and YYEEEE. This CDR3 contains 16 residues. The V and J ends lost 1 base and 0 bases respectively, with 11 bases between them.

Concerning this clonotype: A much larger clone differs by one base, so this may be a read error. CDR3 protein: CAFSESGVRETQYF. The CDR3 DNA follows: TGTGCCTTCAGTGAGTCGGGGGTACGAGAGACCCAGTACTTC. V gene TRBV10-3 combines with J gene TRBJ2-5, with D possibly being TRBD2 (6 bases). This CDR3 region has 14 residues. The V gene's germline CDR1 is ENHRY and CDR2 SYGVKD.

This clonotype was seen only a few times. The chain recombines TRBV7-2 with TRBJ2-5; D gene unclear. V lost 1 base and J 1 base, leaving 7 bases between the germline ends. This CDR3 is 14 amino acids long. Germline CDR1 SGHTA, CDR2 FQGNSA. CDR3: CASSLVPSQETQYF. CDR3 bases: TGTGCCAGCAGCTTAGTTCCAAGCCAAGAGACCCAGTACTTC.

This clonotype was detected a few times. The CDR3 loop is CASSPTGLRHNEQFF. CDR3 sequence (DNA): TGTGCCAGCAGCCCAACGGGACTAAGACACAATGAGCAGTTCTTC. The chain has TRBV7-8 and TRBJ2-1; TRBD2 matches at 7 bases. This CDR3 comprises 15 residues. Germline V gene lookup returns CDR1 SGHVS and CDR2 FQNEAQ. The ends lost 5 bases at V and 5 bases at J; junction bases unmatched: 9.

The chain has TRBV7-8 and TRBJ1-2; 9 bases match TRBD1. This CDR3 contains 15 residues. Trimming removed 2 bases from V and 5 bases from J; junction bases left unmatched: 6. Germline lookup yields CDR1 SGHVS and CDR2 FQNEAQ. The CDR3 protein is CASSLSPDRGYGYTF. The CDR3 nucleotides read TGTGCCAGCAGCTTATCCCCGGACAGGGGTTATGGCTACACCTTC.

The J gene is TRBJ2-1, the V gene TRBV21-1. TRBV21-1 is a pseudogene. The CDR3 is 16 amino acids. CDR3 coding DNA: TGTGCCAGCAGCAAAAATCGCGGGAGGTCCTACAATGAGCAGTTCTTC. This encodes CASSKNRGRSYNEQFF.